Below, one TCR beta chain is given with its context. This clone was picked up a small number of times. Its antigen is not yet known. Base qualities were left out, and no much larger clone turns up one base away. Libraries were built with the immunoSEQ multiplex PCR assay. A mixture of 60 forward primers for TCR Vbeta segments and 13 reverse primers for TCR Jbeta segments was used in the multiplex PCR. The CDR3 region of rearranged TCR beta genes was amplified from genomic DNA with a multiplex PCR assay. On the Illumina HiSeq System, the amplified TCR beta libraries were sequenced as 87-base-pair reads. Processing in the source paper ran as follows. In a later analysis, tens of millions of unique TCR beta chains were counted across the roughly 670 repertoires, and approximately 9.9 million of these chains were shared by at least two donors. A nearest-neighbor algorithm error-corrected the raw reads and collapsed the reads into unique sequences, merging closely related sequences to remove PCR and sequencing errors. To assign V, D and J gene segments, CDR3 sequences were aligned to IMGT reference sequences. Each retained sequence needed at least a six-nucleotide match to both a V gene segment and a J gene segment. Rearrangements were called productive when the CDR3 lacked stop codons and stayed in frame with V and J; all others were non-productive. Following IMGT convention, CDR3 was defined as the stretch from the second conserved V-encoded cysteine to the conserved J-encoded phenylalanine. Sequences without an unambiguous match to a single V gene segment were excluded from the earlier analysis of 500 to 700 of the donors. An earlier analysis of over 450 of the donors classified V segments as functional when productive rearrangements were above 56.7% and as segregating when the standard deviation between donors was above 5%. A statistical classification framework was built to diagnose cytomegalovirus status from the catalog of TCR beta chain sequences. V and J gene assignment, in a later analysis, came from comparing TCR nucleotide sequences with IMGT/GENE-DB human TR gene sequences. Using the TCRdist pipeline, a later analysis assigned CDR3 sequences along with most-parsimonious VDJ recombination scenarios. In a later analysis, each TCR beta chain was defined by its CDR3 amino acid sequence together with its V-gene family, and reads lacking a unique V-gene family were excluded. To address suspected cross-contamination and a sequencing artifact, a later analysis removed 592 highly shared, low-generation-probability nucleotide sequences. In a later analysis, a clonal expansion index for each public chain was calculated from normalized within-repertoire ranks of inferred template counts. In a later analysis, generation probabilities were computed using a VDJ recombination model fitted to out-of-frame rearrangements, and the results were checked against IGoR. Hypergeometric tests were used in a later analysis to score TCR-TCR, TCR-HLA and TCR-CMV co-occurrence, with a repertoire-size bias correction applied to the TCR pairs. False discovery rates were estimated in a later analysis by permuting HLA or CMV assignments 20 times. In a later analysis, co-occurring TCRs were grouped using DBSCAN, and TCRdist sequence similarity was added for clustering within HLA-allele-positive subsets. For co-occurrence clustering, repertoires with fewer than 30,000 or more than 120,000 public chains were excluded, along with about five repertoires with anomalous nucleotide sharing. TCRdb holds this immuneACCESS table with in-frame rearrangements only. Some clones are missing; in checked studies, unresolved V genes explain under half, and the rest has no known cause. For V, J and clone size, that table is used; D and trimming come from the DNA. Across this sample there are 200,000 to 250,000 clones, with about 89% seen only once. The biggest ten clones account for around 1% of the sample.

The cohort consisted of some 670 healthy bone marrow donors. At the time of sampling, every cohort member was nominally healthy, though immune exposures that went unrecorded were likely present. The donor tested CMV seronegative and was one of the 352 seronegative cohort members. Every donor gave a peripheral blood sample, and the peripheral blood mononuclear cells from that sample were used for TCR beta sequencing. The Qiagen DNeasy Blood Extraction Kit was used to extract genomic DNA from the blood cell samples. This sample was included in a study of cytomegalovirus exposure and HLA in healthy donors (dated by TCRdb to 2016 to 2017). About the study as a whole: According to an earlier analysis of around 600 of the donors, some 180 million T cells yielded roughly 110 million unique TCR beta sequences and about 280 Gb of sequence data. An early release covering about 600 HLA-typed donors comprised about 290 gigabases of sequencing data and tens of millions of unique TCR sequences. Among the approximately 400 genotyped donors, 75% to 90% belonged to the genetic ancestry cluster associated with self-reported Caucasian donors. The study was designed to test whether signatures of past pathogen exposure could be identified by cataloging public T cell receptors. Using immunosequencing, the study profiled T cell repertoires from 640 or so subjects and related those repertoires to cytomegalovirus serostatus. In addition to the first cohort of roughly 700 subjects, a separate validation cohort of around 110 different subjects was used. High-throughput TCR immunosequencing, statistical association of individual TCRs with disease status, and machine learning were combined to predict cytomegalovirus infection status. In a later analysis, previously published TCR beta repertoires from roughly 710 donors were re-analyzed and high-resolution HLA genotyping was added so that TCR occurrence patterns could be studied. The later analysis used no new phenotypic data to find candidate immune exposures, relying instead on TCR beta sequences and their occurrence across donors. An earlier analysis of 450 to 750 of the donors used high-throughput TCR beta sequencing to judge whether each TCR beta V gene segment behaved as functional or pseudogenic. Donor age, sex, ethnicity and CMV serostatus were collected together with the repertoire data. A later genetic analysis used genome-wide SNP genotypes for about 55% of the 666 donors, treating that subset as a discovery cohort. Every repertoire in the discovery cohort had been generated on one and the same sequencing platform. Class I and class II HLA loci were covered by the typing at four-digit resolution. Typing coverage differed by locus: A, B, C, DRB1 and DQB1 were typed in roughly 620-640 donors, DQA1 in about 560, DPA1 in roughly 590, and DPB1 in 450 to 490. Several DR-DQ haplotypes were handled as single units for association and clustering because linkage in the cohort was strong. On average, over 200,000 unique TCR beta nucleotide sequences were sequenced per donor among more than 350 genotyped donors of the cohort, with around 19% of those sequences being non-productive.

What the work shows at the level of the full study, not this receptor alone: Because the 87-base-pair reads could not distinguish some IMGT-functional V segments, including TRBV6-2 and TRBV6-3, those segments were excluded. This cohort had only TCR beta chains sequenced, and the lack of alpha or paired-chain data limited which features could be detected. Because some donors lacked HLA typing at each locus, the association tests relied only on the typed subset. In a later genetic analysis, a missense DCLRE1C variant was associated with V-gene and J-gene trimming of TCR beta chains, and the association was replicated in an independent cohort. In vitro tests confirmed that a few of the cytomegalovirus-associated TCR beta chains recognize cytomegalovirus antigens. The authors suggested that the approach could potentially be extended to other disease states and immunological phenotypes. Most TCR sequences were seen in very few donors, while some public TCRs were found in many individuals. Because counts were too low, seventeen rarely observed V segments, including chromosome 9 orphons, were excluded from the earlier analysis of about 500 of the donors. In a later analysis, the rate of TCR association differed among HLA loci, with DRB1 alleles having the most associated TCRs and HLA-C alleles having the fewest. In a later analysis, HLA-associated TCR beta chains showed more clonal expansion and lower generation probabilities than non-associated chains that were equally common. The study gave a list of under 200 TCR beta chains associated with cytomegalovirus. A later analysis found that most CMV-associated TCR beta chains appeared HLA-restricted, with HLA associations seemingly driven largely by CMV exposure. For the cohort, immune exposure information was limited to CMV serostatus. Correlated functional status among segregating V segments might be attributable to linkage disequilibrium, but an unknown experimental factor could not be ruled out. A later analysis reported that several top co-occurrence clusters appeared linked to parvovirus B19, influenza, CMV and Epstein-Barr virus. A cluster of highly shared sequence variants was judged likely to be a technical artifact of the sequencing pipeline. Assigning TCR associations to individual alleles was difficult when HLA alleles, especially DR and DQ, strongly co-occurred. Roughly uniform sequencing depth across donors was assumed in presence/absence analyses, although this assumption may not hold. An earlier analysis of 587 of the donors showed that most TCR beta V segments appeared in productive rearrangements either about 87% or about 30% of the time, which broadly matched IMGT annotations. A further reported finding was that TCR beta sequences accurately predicted the HLA-A and HLA-B alleles for most subjects in the first cohort. The classifier was reported to diagnose cytomegalovirus status with high specificity and sensitivity in both the original and validation cohorts. Compared with the approximately 710-donor mean, donors in an Asian-associated ancestry cluster had fewer N-insertions in productive TCRs, according to a later genetic analysis. At a false discovery rate of 0.05, a later analysis linked some 17,000 TCR beta sequences to specific HLA alleles.

At the junction V is shortened by 5 bases and J by 4 bases, with 14 bases in between. The CDR3 runs 14 residues from the cysteine to the phenylalanine. The sequence is cut down to CDR3 DNA, 42 bases in frame from base 1. CDR1 and CDR2, looked up from the germline V gene, are SGHRS and YFSETQ. This sequence uses TRBV5-1 and TRBJ2-3, with the D gene too uncertain to name. The source is a woman aged 18-30 years in good health and CMV-seronegative. The sequenced sample was PBMCs. The nucleotide sequence is TGCGCCAGCAGGTCTTATGGGCCCGCAGATACGCAGTATTTT. Its product reads: CASRSYGPADTQYF.